This T cell receptor beta chain was documented in a study of TIL therapy for anti-PD-1-resistant metastatic lung cancer. The libraries were made with immunoSEQ v3. Sequencing was performed with immunoSEQ multiplex PCR; in TCRdb, only in-frame clones are kept and a portion is missing. This sample has thousands of clones, with about 63% found just once. Stated time point: pre-treatment sample, taken before nivolumab and TIL therapy. Most excised metastases sampled were pleural nodules or supraclavicular lymph nodes. The length of the CDR3 is 12 residues. Germline V lookup: CDR1 MNHEY, CDR2 SVGAGI. The germline V and J ends were trimmed by 5 bases and 8 bases, with 12 bases remaining between them.

This rearrangement joins TRBV6-5 to TRBJ1-1; D call uncertain. The input for sequencing was tumor tissue, taken at baseline. The receptor comes from a person aged 25 to 80 with non-small cell lung cancer. The CDR3 DNA follows: TGTGCCAGCAGTAGCCTAACAGCAGAAGCTTTCTTT. Translated: CASSSLTAEAFF.